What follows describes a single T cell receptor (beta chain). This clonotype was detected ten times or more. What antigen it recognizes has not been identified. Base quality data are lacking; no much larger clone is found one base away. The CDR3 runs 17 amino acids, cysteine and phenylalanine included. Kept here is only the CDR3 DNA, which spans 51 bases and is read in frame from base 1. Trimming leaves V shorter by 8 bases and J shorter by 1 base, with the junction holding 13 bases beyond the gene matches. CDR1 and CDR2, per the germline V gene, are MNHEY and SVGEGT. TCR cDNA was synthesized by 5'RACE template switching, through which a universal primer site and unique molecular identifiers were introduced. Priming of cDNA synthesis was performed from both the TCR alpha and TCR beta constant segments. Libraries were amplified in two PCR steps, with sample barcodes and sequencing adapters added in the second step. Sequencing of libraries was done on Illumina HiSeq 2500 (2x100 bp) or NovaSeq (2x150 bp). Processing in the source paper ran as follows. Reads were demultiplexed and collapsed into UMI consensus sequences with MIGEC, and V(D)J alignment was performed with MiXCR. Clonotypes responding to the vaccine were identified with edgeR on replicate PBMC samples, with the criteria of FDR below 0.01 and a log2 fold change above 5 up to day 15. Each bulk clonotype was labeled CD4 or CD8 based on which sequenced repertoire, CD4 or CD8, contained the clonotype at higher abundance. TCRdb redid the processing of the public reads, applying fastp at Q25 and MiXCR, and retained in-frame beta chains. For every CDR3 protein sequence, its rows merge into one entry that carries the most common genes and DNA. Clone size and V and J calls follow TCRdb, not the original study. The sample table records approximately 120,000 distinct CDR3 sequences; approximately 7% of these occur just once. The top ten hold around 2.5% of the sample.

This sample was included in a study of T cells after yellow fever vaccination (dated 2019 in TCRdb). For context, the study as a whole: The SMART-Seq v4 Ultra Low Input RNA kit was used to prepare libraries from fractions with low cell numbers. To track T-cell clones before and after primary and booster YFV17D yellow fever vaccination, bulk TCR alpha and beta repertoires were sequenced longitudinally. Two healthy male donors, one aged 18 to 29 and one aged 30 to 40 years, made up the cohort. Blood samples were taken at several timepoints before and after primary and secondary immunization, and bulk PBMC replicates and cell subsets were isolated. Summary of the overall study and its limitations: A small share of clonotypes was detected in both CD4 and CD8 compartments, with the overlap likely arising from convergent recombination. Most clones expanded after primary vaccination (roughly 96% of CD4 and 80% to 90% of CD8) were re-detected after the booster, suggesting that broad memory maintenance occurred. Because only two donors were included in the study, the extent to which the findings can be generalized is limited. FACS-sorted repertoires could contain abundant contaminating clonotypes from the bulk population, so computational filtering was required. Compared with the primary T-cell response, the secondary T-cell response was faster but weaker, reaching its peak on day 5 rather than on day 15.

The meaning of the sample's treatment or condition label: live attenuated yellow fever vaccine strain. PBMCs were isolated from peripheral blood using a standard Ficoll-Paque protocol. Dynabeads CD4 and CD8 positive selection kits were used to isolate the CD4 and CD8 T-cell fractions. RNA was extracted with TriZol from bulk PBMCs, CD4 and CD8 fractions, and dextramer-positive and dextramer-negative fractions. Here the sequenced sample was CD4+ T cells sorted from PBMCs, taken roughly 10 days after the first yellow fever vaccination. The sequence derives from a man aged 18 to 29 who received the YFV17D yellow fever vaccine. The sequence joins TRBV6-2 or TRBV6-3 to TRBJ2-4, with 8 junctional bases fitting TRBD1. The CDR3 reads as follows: CASWTGLMSGAKNIQYF. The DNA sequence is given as TGTGCCAGCTGGACAGGGTTGATGTCGGGGGCCAAAAACATTCAGTACTTC.